A single sample is the source of the 6 T cell receptor beta chains below, sequenced in a study of CXCR3-negative and CXCR3-positive naive CD8 T cells. TRB cDNA libraries were made by UMI-labeled 5' RACE. One entry per CDR3 protein, without DNA, is what TCRdb gives after re-calling the 5' RACE reads. Its listing shows 45,000 to 60,000 distinct CDR3 sequences. Sequencing was carried out using memory CD8+ T cells from blood. These TCRs come from a human donor in good health. Some clones in this sample may be carry-over from other donors' samples.

This chain uses TRBV7-9 with TRBJ2-7; TCRdb gives TRBD2 as the D gene, but with no DNA this cannot be confirmed. CDR1 and CDR2 (germline): SEHNR, FQNEAQ (reference sequence). The CDR3 is made up of 15 amino acids. CDR3 sequence: CARSPGTSGSYEQYF.

This clonotype ranks as medium-sized in terms of frequency. V is TRBV6-2 or TRBV6-3 and J is TRBJ2-3. CDR3 length equals 15 residues. Germline CDR1 MNHEY, CDR2 SVGEGT. The CDR3 loop is CASSYSAGSTDTQYF.

The V gene is TRBV7-9, the J gene TRBJ2-7. The germline V gene encodes CDR1 SEHNR and CDR2 FQNEAQ (reference sequence). The CDR3 spans 11 residues. CDR3 residues: CASSSEYEQYF. The full variable domain, its missing parts supplied by reference TRBV7-9 and TRBJ2-7, is DTGVSQNPRHKITKRGQNVTFRCDPISEHNRLYWYRQTLGQGPEFLTYFQNEAQLEKSRLLSDRFSAERPKGSFSTLEIQRTEQGDSAMYLCASSSEYEQYFGPGTRLTVT.

V and J are TRBV28 and TRBJ2-7. The germline V gene encodes CDR1 MDHEN and CDR2 SYDVKM. The CDR3 is 13 residues long. CDR3 loop: CASSFTGAYEQYF.

This chain links TRBV4-3 with TRBJ2-7; there is no DNA to check the TCRdb D call of TRBD1. The CDR3 consists of 14 residues. Germline V gene data show CDR1 as LGHNA and CDR2 as YSLEER. CDR3 region: CASSQVGGNYEQYF.

This sequence joins TRBV7-9 and TRBJ2-3; TCRdb returns TRBD2, unconfirmable since there is no DNA. Germline loops: CDR1 SEHNR, CDR2 FQNEAQ (reference sequence). The CDR3 length is 18 residues. CDR3 sequence reads: CASSLATWTASETDTQYF. Based on the CDR3 plus reference TRBV7-9 and TRBJ2-3, the full variable domain is DTGVSQNPRHKITKRGQNVTFRCDPISEHNRLYWYRQTLGQGPEFLTYFQNEAQLEKSRLLSDRFSAERPKGSFSTLEIQRTEQGDSAMYLCASSLATWTASETDTQYFGPGTRLTVL.